The rows below give T cell receptor beta chains drawn from one sample of a study of cytomegalovirus exposure and HLA in healthy donors. The data were produced by immunoSEQ multiplex PCR, yet TCRdb's version contains in-frame clones alone and is incomplete. The data hold some 160,000 clones, with 77% observed a single time. Specimen: PBMCs. These receptors were obtained from a woman aged 25 to 39 in good health and CMV-seronegative. Each CDR3 is given with its conserved first and last residue. Fields, in order: V gene, J gene, CDR3 protein.

TRBV5-1	TRBJ1-2	CASSPHPGPFNYGYTF
TRBV9	TRBJ2-3	CASSPGGRGLTDTQYF
TRBV18	TRBJ1-3	CASSPPQAGNTIYF
TRBV2	TRBJ1-1	CASSEPGQGADTEAFF
TRBV6-5	TRBJ1-1	CASSYSAGGIAEAFF
TRBV18	TRBJ1-5	CASSPPGSWAGNQPQHF
TRBV25-1	TRBJ1-2	CASSEYRDNYGYTF
TRBV30	TRBJ2-5	CAWSVRVRETQYF
TRBV29-1	TRBJ2-2	CSVSGQGLTGELFF
TRBV5-1	TRBJ1-1	CASRGTGGNTEAFF
TRBV7-2	TRBJ2-5	CASSLGTGYGQETQYF
TRBV6-6	TRBJ2-1	CASSSLVDTNRDEQFF
TRBV27	TRBJ2-1	CASSYSGGFHEQFF
TRBV4-1	TRBJ1-5	CASSQDHGGGQPQHF
TRBV27	TRBJ1-2	CATSGQGGYGYTF
TRBV19	TRBJ2-1	CASNSGSASYNEQFF
TRBV6-5	TRBJ1-2	CASSWKTGPNYGYTF
TRBV6-1	TRBJ2-1	CASIFSGGSYNEQFF
TRBV4-1	TRBJ2-7	CASSQGSTGQQYF
TRBV6-5	TRBJ2-7	CASSSLFSYEQYF
TRBV11-2	TRBJ2-3	CASSAQVSADTQYF
TRBV5-5	TRBJ2-5	CASSLDWEGTQYF
TRBV19	TRBJ2-7	CASSAGTGNSEQYF
TRBV9	TRBJ1-2	CASSVAGRADYGYPF
TRBV29-1	TRBJ2-2	CSVVRGNTGELFF
TRBV5-6	TRBJ2-7	CASSLGPTDPHEQYF
TRBV4-1	TRBJ2-1	CASSQGVAPLEEQFF
TRBV9	TRBJ1-3	CASSPHLPQGSGNTIYF
TRBV7-3	TRBJ2-1	CASSFAGGLYNEQFF
TRBV5-1	TRBJ2-2	CASSYSRQGPGELFF
TRBV30	TRBJ1-5	CAWSPGGGQPQHF
TRBV7-9	TRBJ1-1	CSSRQGDTEAFF
TRBV5-4	TRBJ2-1	CASGGGIYAYNEQFF
TRBV2	TRBJ2-5	CASSGGGGETQYF
TRBV4-1	TRBJ1-2	CASSQDQRTDSYYGYTF
TRBV7-3	TRBJ2-5	CASSPMGSRGETQYF
TRBV29-1	TRBJ2-7	CSVGQGARASYEQYF
TRBV2	TRBJ1-1	CASRGLPGQGLGNTEAFF
TRBV5-1	TRBJ1-2	CASSPSPGRVEYGYTF
TRBV28	TRBJ1-5	CASSLGTGRNQPQHF
TRBV5-6	TRBJ2-1	CASRAQGAVYNEQFF
TRBV27	TRBJ2-1	CASSVLAARSYNEQFF
TRBV19	TRBJ1-2	CASSLGTPEAYGYTF
TRBV30	TRBJ1-3	CAWSAAGTVPNTIYF
TRBV19	TRBJ2-7	CASSINGRLAGGREQYF
TRBV5-1	TRBJ2-3	CASSLLQGVTYTDTQYF
TRBV15	TRBJ2-7	CATSRPGQGDPQYF
TRBV19	TRBJ2-5	CASSIIRSSGQETQYF
TRBV6-5	TRBJ1-6	CASSRTGTGASPLHF
TRBV6-1	TRBJ2-2	CASSNRDYRGELFF
TRBV27	TRBJ1-5	CASSTGQGAQPQHF
TRBV18	TRBJ1-5	CASSPPGDSNQPQHF
TRBV12-5	TRBJ1-3	CASGKGDHGGNTIYF
TRBV28	TRBJ1-1	CASSQQGAGAFF
TRBV7-9	TRBJ1-3	CASSSYPGGSGNTIYF
TRBV6-5	TRBJ2-7	CVSRSSAGTYEQYF
TRBV27	TRBJ1-6	CASSLSPRDSDSYNSPLHF
TRBV9	TRBJ2-1	CASSVGTSGRAYNEQFF
TRBV4-1	TRBJ1-2	CASSQNRDLRGYTF
TRBV27	TRBJ1-2	CASSFATGGLGYTF